This T cell receptor beta chain was sequenced for a study of blood T cell repertoires in COVID-19. Overall study: Acute-phase and convalescent COVID-19 samples originated in the United States, Italy and Spain. T cells, B-cell-depleted T cells, or PBMCs provided the cDNA or gDNA that served as material.

During active infection, Seattle patients enrolled and were then monitored through disease. Trimming at V came to 7 bases and at J to 9 bases, leaving 4 bases not matched to a gene. The CDR3 is 12 residues long. Looked up from germline, CDR1 is ENHRY and CDR2 is SYGVKD. In the original processing: Researchers report that nucleated cell counts were estimated from reference gene primer amplification. Only in-frame clones appear in the TCRdb table, and some are missing; sequencing was by immunoSEQ multiplex PCR. V, J and clone size are taken as reported in that table, and D and trimming were inferred from the DNA itself. Of some 180,000 clones listed, roughly 93% are singletons.

This chain uses TRBV10-3 with TRBJ1-3; 9 bases line up with TRBD1. The sequence came from a man aged 18 to 29 with COVID-19, enrolled during active disease. What was sequenced was peripheral blood. The DNA of the CDR3 is TGTGCCATCATGGGGGACAGGGCCACCATATATTTT. It yields the protein CAIMGDRATIYF.